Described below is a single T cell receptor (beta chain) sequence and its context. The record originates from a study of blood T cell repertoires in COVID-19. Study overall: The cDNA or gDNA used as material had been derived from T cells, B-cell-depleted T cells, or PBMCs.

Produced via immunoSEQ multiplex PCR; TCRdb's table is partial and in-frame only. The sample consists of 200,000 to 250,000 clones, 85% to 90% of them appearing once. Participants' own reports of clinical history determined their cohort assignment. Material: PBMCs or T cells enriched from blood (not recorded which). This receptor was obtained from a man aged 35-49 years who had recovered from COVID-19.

The CDR3 region has the DNA TGTGCCAGCAGTGATTTAGCATCCGTTTACAATGAGCAGTTCTTC. Translation: CASSDLASVYNEQFF. This rearrangement joins TRBV6-4 to TRBJ2-1; D is unclear. This CDR3 region has 15 residues. Per germline, CDR1 MRHNA and CDR2 SNTAGT. With 3 bases removed from V and 4 bases from J, the gap between germline ends came to 13 bases.